One TCR beta chain is described in this entry. The CDR3 totals 16 residues. Trimming cost V 3 bases and J 4 bases, with 19 bases left between them. Germline V gene sequence: CDR1 SGHKS, CDR2 YYEKEE (reference sequence). Some clones are missing from TCRdb's copy, which holds only in-frame ones; the method was immunoSEQ multiplex PCR. The profile shows about 130,000 clones, about 93% of them singletons. The data are from a study of control samples from healthy donors and cancer patients. The V and J genes are TRBV5-5 and TRBJ1-2; D perhaps matches TRBD1 (5 bases). This sequence was found in a man between 60 and 75 years old with colorectal cancer. The material sequenced was PBMCs. The CDR3 is CASSSRGTATAYGYTF. CDR3 bases: TGTGCCAGCAGCTCACGAGGGACGGCAACGGCCTATGGCTACACCTTC. Filled out from reference TRBV5-5 and TRBJ1-2, the complete variable domain reads DAGVTQSPTHLIKTRGQQVTLRCSPISGHKSVSWYQQVLGQGPQFIFQYYEKEERGRGNFPDRFSARQFPNYSSELNVNALLLGDSALYLCASSSRGTATAYGYTFGSGTRLTVV.